These 25 T cell receptor beta chains share one sample of origin, sequenced in a study of T-cell memory formation after mild COVID-19. Using its own MiXCR run on the 5' RACE reads, TCRdb lists one record per CDR3 protein. Of a few hundred thousand distinct CDR3 sequences listed, around 28% are singletons. The sample was PBMCs or a T cell subset sorted from them (not recorded which). Source of these receptors: an adult woman who had mild COVID-19 (a few samples of this study predate the infection). Cell type and time point are not known.

The V and J genes are TRBV12-3 or TRBV12-4 and TRBJ2-5; D could derive from TRBD1 or TRBD2 (5 bases each). The CDR3 length is 14 residues. The V gene lost 5 bases and the J gene lost 7 bases, with 17 bases spanning the gap. For the CDR3, the DNA is TGTGCCAGCAGTGAGGGACCCCACATCGGGACCCAGTACTTC. It codes for CASSEGPHIGTQYF.

The table lists this clonotype with a count of one. CDR3 sequence: CASSGFSLLEAFF. The CDR3 nucleotides read TGTGCCAGCAGTGGCTTCAGCCTCTTGGAAGCTTTCTTT. This sequence joins TRBV2 and TRBJ1-1, with D uncertain. Trimming stripped 4 bases from V and 8 bases from J, with 14 bases between. Per the germline V gene, CDR1 is SNHLY and CDR2 is FYNNEI. CDR3 length equals 13 residues. The full variable domain, completed using reference TRBV2 and TRBJ1-1, is EPEVTQTPSHQVTQMGQEVILRCVPISNHLYFYWYRQILGQKVEFLVSFYNNEISEKSEIFDDQFSVERPDGSNFTLKIRSTKLEDSAMYFCASSGFSLLEAFFGQGTRLTVV.

The V and J genes are TRBV29-1 and TRBJ1-1; D is ambiguous. Between the trimmed V and J ends, which lost 7 bases and 2 bases, there was a span of 11 bases. Germline-derived CDR1 and CDR2 are SQVTM and ANQGSEA. The CDR3 consists of 12 residues. CDR3 protein: CSAHFSNTEAFF. The CDR3 DNA sequence: TGCAGCGCCCACTTCAGCAACACTGAAGCTTTCTTT.

This chain connects TRBV6-5 to TRBJ1-4, with a possible D match to TRBD1 (6 bases). Per germline, CDR1 MNHEY and CDR2 SVGAGI. This CDR3 spans 15 amino acids. The V end was cut by 5 bases, the J end by 5 bases, with 15 bases between. The CDR3 protein is CASSRTAPSNEKLFF. The CDR3 DNA follows: TGTGCCAGCAGTCGGACAGCCCCGAGCAATGAAAAACTGTTTTTT.

This clonotype showed up just a few times. The genes are TRBV29-1 and TRBJ2-3; the D gene is possibly TRBD1 (5 bases). The length of the CDR3 is 15 residues. Between the trimmed V and J ends, which lost 3 bases and 1 base, there was a span of 14 bases. CDR1 and CDR2 (germline): SQVTM, ANQGSEA. The DNA of the CDR3 is TGCAGCGTTGACGCCAGGGAAAAGGGCACAGATACGCAGTATTTT. This gives the protein CSVDAREKGTDTQYF.

The table lists this clonotype with a count of one. The rearrangement uses TRBV18 and TRBJ1-1; D call uncertain. Trimming cost V 2 bases and J 2 bases, with 9 bases left between them. The V gene's germline CDR1 is KGHSH and CDR2 LQKENI. The CDR3 consists of 14 residues. In DNA, the CDR3 is TGTGCCAGCTCACCATATACGCACAACACTGAAGCTTTCTTT. Its protein product is CASSPYTHNTEAFF.

The chain has TRBV6-5 and TRBJ1-1; weak D call: TRBD1 (5 bases). Trimming took off 4 bases at V and 5 bases at J, with 20 bases between the two ends. CDR1 is MNHEY, CDR2 SVGAGI, per germline. The CDR3 has 16 residues. The CDR3 nucleotides read TGTGCCAGCAGTTTCAGGGCCCTCGGGGAGGGGACTGAAGCTTTCTTT. Residues: CASSFRALGEGTEAFF.

This clonotype was found a few times. The chain links TRBV2 to TRBJ2-7; D unclear. Germline-derived CDR1 and CDR2 are SNHLY and FYNNEI. V was clipped by 6 bases and J by 0 bases, with 9 bases between them. CDR3 length: 13 amino acids. The CDR3 DNA is TGTGCCAGCAGGGCCGGGTACTCCTACGAGCAGTACTTC. Protein sequence: CASRAGYSYEQYF. Filled out from reference TRBV2 and TRBJ2-7, the complete variable domain reads EPEVTQTPSHQVTQMGQEVILRCVPISNHLYFYWYRQILGQKVEFLVSFYNNEISEKSEIFDDQFSVERPDGSNFTLKIRSTKLEDSAMYFCASRAGYSYEQYFGPGTRLTVT.

The rearrangement uses TRBV4-1 and TRBJ2-7; D could derive from TRBD1 or TRBD2 (5 bases each). The V end lost 0 bases, the J end lost 3 bases, and 15 bases lay between the germline ends. This CDR3 spans 16 amino acids. Germline V gene data show CDR1 as MGHRA and CDR2 as YSYEKL. CDR3 DNA sequence: TGCGCCAGCAGCCAAGATCGGGCAGGGACCCTCTACGAGCAGTACTTC. As protein: CASSQDRAGTLYEQYF.

The chain has TRBV7-9 and TRBJ2-3; D is tentatively TRBD1 or TRBD2 (5 bases each). With 5 bases removed from V and 0 bases from J, the gap between germline ends came to 30 bases. Germline V gives CDR1 SEHNR, CDR2 FQNEAQ (reference sequence). The CDR3 covers 21 residues. The CDR3 reads CASSGDAPERGQRVSTDTQYF. Here the CDR3 DNA reads TGTGCCAGCAGCGGGGACGCCCCGGAGCGCGGTCAACGCGTCAGCACAGATACGCAGTATTTT.

The V gene is TRBV10-3, the J gene TRBJ2-7, with D hard to call. This CDR3 comprises 14 residues. V lost 3 bases and J lost 5, with 14 bases in between. Germline assignment: CDR1 ENHRY and CDR2 SYGVKD. The CDR3 DNA follows: TGTGCCATCAGTGAAAAAGAGGCAGTCGACGAGCAGTACTTC. Its protein is CAISEKEAVDEQYF.

In this sample, this clonotype turned up once. V usage is TRBV27 and J usage is TRBJ2-1; D might be TRBD1 (6 bases). V was pared by 5 bases and J by 14 bases, with 31 bases between. Germline V gene data show CDR1 as MNHEY and CDR2 as SMNVEV (reference sequence). The CDR3 sequence is 17 residues long. The CDR3 DNA is TGTGCCAGCAGTCCTCGCCCCCCCTGGGACACATACTCGGCGAAGTTCTTC. Residues: CASSPRPPWDTYSAKFF.

This clonotype was seen just once. This sequence joins TRBV20-1 and TRBJ2-7; the D gene is possibly TRBD2 (7 bases). CDR3 length equals 16 residues. The V gene's germline CDR1 is DFQATT and CDR2 SNEGSKA (reference sequence). The V end lost 5 bases, the J end lost 0 bases, and 20 bases lay between the germline ends. CDR3 protein: CSAPKPGASGSYEQYF. CDR3 nucleotide sequence: TGCAGTGCTCCTAAACCAGGGGCTAGCGGCTCCTACGAGCAGTACTTC.

This clonotype was seen at least ten times. The chain joins TRBV15 to TRBJ2-1; 9 bases agree with TRBD2. Trimming took 4 bases from V and 10 from J; bases not matched to a gene: 11. Per the germline V gene, CDR1 is LNHNV and CDR2 is YYDKDF (reference sequence). This CDR3 spans 15 amino acids. CDR3 sequence: CATSNGRGGVREQFF. DNA of the CDR3: TGTGCCACCAGCAACGGGCGGGGGGGAGTCAGGGAGCAGTTCTTC. Full variable domain (remainder filled in from reference TRBV15 and TRBJ2-1): DAMVIQNPRYQVTQFGKPVTLSCSQTLNHNVMYWYQQKSSQAPKLLFHYYDKDFNNEADTPDNFQSRRPNTSFCFLDIRSPGLGDTAMYLCATSNGRGGVREQFFGPGTRLTVL.

V gene TRBV2 combines with J gene TRBJ1-1; D remains ambiguous. Germline V lookup: CDR1 SNHLY, CDR2 FYNNEI. Between the trimmed V and J ends, which lost 8 bases and 1 base, there was a span of 11 bases. The CDR3 has 13 residues. The CDR3 DNA follows: TGTGCCAGCGTAAGGACGGGGAACACTGAAGCTTTCTTT. Translated, it gives CASVRTGNTEAFF.

The chain couples TRBV7-3 to TRBJ2-4, with D tentatively TRBD1 or TRBD2 (5 bases each). Germline V gene data show CDR1 as SGHTA and CDR2 as FQGTGA. The ends were cut back, 2 bases at V and 1 base at J, with 9 bases in the middle. The CDR3 totals 15 residues. In DNA, the CDR3 is TGTGCCAGCAGCTTAGGGGGAACCGCCAAAAACATTCAGTACTTC. It codes for CASSLGGTAKNIQYF.

The chain couples TRBV4-1 to TRBJ2-7; maybe TRBD1 (5 bases). CDR3 length equals 13 residues. Germline CDR1 and CDR2: MGHRA and YSYEKL. Trimming pared 2 bases from V and 2 bases from J, leaving 7 bases between. The CDR3 reads CASSQPGTYEQYF. The CDR3 coding sequence is TGCGCCAGCAGCCAACCAGGGACCTACGAGCAGTACTTC.

The rearrangement links TRBV7-2 to TRBJ1-5; D unclear. Germline CDR1 is SGHTA and CDR2 is FQGNSA. The CDR3 loop spans 15 amino acids. The V end was cut by 5 bases, the J end by 4 bases, with 15 bases between. In DNA, the CDR3 is TGTGCCAGCAGCCCGGGCATGATGAGAAATCAGCCCCAGCATTTT. This gives the protein CASSPGMMRNQPQHF.

The chain has TRBV20-1 and TRBJ2-7; D is uncertain. The CDR3 is made up of 11 amino acids. The V end lost 3 bases, the J end lost 4 bases, and 7 bases lay between the germline ends. CDR1 DFQATT and CDR2 SNEGSKA come from the germline V gene (reference sequence). Here the CDR3 reads CSASIVYEQYF. DNA of the CDR3: TGCAGTGCTAGTATCGTGTACGAGCAGTACTTC.

The chain carries TRBV20-1 and TRBJ2-1; D is possibly TRBD1 (5 bases). Looked up from germline, CDR1 is DFQATT and CDR2 is SNEGSKA (reference sequence). CDR3 length: 13 residues. Trimming shortened V by 6 bases and J by 1 base, and 10 bases separated the two germline ends. CDR3 amino acids: CSADSLSYNEQFF. The CDR3 nucleotides read TGCAGTGCCGACAGCCTTTCCTACAATGAGCAGTTCTTC.

The gene calls are TRBV7-9 and TRBJ2-7, with D perhaps TRBD1 or TRBD2 (5 bases each). Germline V lookup: CDR1 SEHNR, CDR2 FQNEAQ (reference sequence). The CDR3 covers 15 residues. Trimming removed 2 bases from V and 4 bases from J, with 15 bases in between. The CDR3 coding sequence is TGTGCCAGCAGCTTATGGGGGTCCAGTCCTTACGAGCAGTACTTC. Encoded protein: CASSLWGSSPYEQYF. Supplemented by reference TRBV7-9 and TRBJ2-7, the full variable domain reads DTGVSQNPRHKITKRGQNVTFRCDPISEHNRLYWYRQTLGQGPEFLTYFQNEAQLEKSRLLSDRFSAERPKGSFSTLEIQRTEQGDSAMYLCASSLWGSSPYEQYFGPGTRLTVT.

This clonotype was counted a few times. The DNA for the CDR3 is TGTGCCAGCAGCAGGGAGGGGGGACTAGCGGGAGATGGAGAGACCCAGTACTTC. Translating it yields CASSREGGLAGDGETQYF. The chain uses TRBV21-1 and TRBJ2-5; the tabulated D call, TRBD2, remains unverified against the DNA. TRBV21-1 counts as a pseudogene. The CDR3 is made up of 18 amino acids.

This clonotype showed up just a few times. V usage is TRBV7-2 and J usage is TRBJ2-1; no definite D call. In germline, CDR1 is SGHTA, CDR2 FQGNSA. The germline V and J ends were trimmed by 5 bases and 5 bases, with 4 bases remaining between them. The CDR3 spans 11 residues. The CDR3 DNA reads as TGTGCCAGCAGCCAGCACAATGAGCAGTTCTTC. Translated, it gives CASSQHNEQFF.

The chain carries TRBV24-1 and TRBJ1-5, with D perhaps TRBD1 (6 bases). This CDR3 is 16 amino acids long. Looked up from germline, CDR1 is KGHDR and CDR2 is SFDVKD. Trimming removed 3 bases from V and 5 bases from J, with 16 bases in between. CDR3 DNA: TGTGCCACCAGTGATGGTGTGGCGGGGGCCGATCAGCCCCAGCATTTT. As protein: CATSDGVAGADQPQHF.

This chain connects TRBV12-3 or TRBV12-4 to TRBJ1-5; 8 positions match TRBD1. The CDR3 extends over 17 amino acids. V lost 3 bases to trimming and J lost 2 bases; unmatched junction nucleotides: 9. CDR3 region: CASSFVTGVDGNQPQHF. As DNA, the CDR3 is TGTGCCAGCAGTTTCGTGACAGGGGTTGATGGCAATCAGCCCCAGCATTTT.